This TCR beta chain comes out of a study of CD8 T cells in Susac syndrome. With respect to this clonotype: As yet, its antigen is unknown.

With random hexamers, reverse transcription was performed on roughly 0.5 to 1 ug of RNA. Multiplex immunoSEQ PCR targeted 54 Vbeta and 13 Jbeta TCR beta segments. TCRdb re-called the immunoSEQ multiplex PCR reads with MiXCR, one entry per CDR3 protein. Counted here are about 150,000 distinct CDR3 sequences, approximately 95% occurring once; the ten biggest clones make up under 0.095%. TCR beta sequencing covered blood CD8+ and CD4+ T cells. Germline CDR1 and CDR2: SNHLY and FYNNEI. CDR3 length equals 13 residues. Trimming left V 6 bases short and J 9 bases short, with 15 bases between. Study findings and constraints: In its TCR sequencing and HLA analysis, the study acknowledged that the number of individuals was relatively small.

The sequence derives from a human donor with multiple sclerosis. The chain combines TRBV2 with TRBJ2-1; D unresolved. Sequencing input: CD4+ T cells from PBMCs. The CDR3 spells CASRIRSYVEQFF. CDR3 nucleotide sequence: TGTGCCAGCAGGATAAGATCCTACGTTGAGCAGTTCTTC.